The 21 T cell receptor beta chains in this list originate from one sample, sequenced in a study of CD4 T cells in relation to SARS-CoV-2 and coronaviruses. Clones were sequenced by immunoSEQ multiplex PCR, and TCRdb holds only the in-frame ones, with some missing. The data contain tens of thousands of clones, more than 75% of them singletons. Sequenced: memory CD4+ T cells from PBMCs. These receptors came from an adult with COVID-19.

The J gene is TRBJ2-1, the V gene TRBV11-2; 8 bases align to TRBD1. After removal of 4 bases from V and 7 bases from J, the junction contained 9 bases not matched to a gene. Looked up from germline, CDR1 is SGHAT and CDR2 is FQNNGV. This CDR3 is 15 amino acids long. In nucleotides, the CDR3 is TGTGCCAGCAGCTCCCGGGACAGGATTCATAATGAGCAGTTCTTC. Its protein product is CASSSRDRIHNEQFF.

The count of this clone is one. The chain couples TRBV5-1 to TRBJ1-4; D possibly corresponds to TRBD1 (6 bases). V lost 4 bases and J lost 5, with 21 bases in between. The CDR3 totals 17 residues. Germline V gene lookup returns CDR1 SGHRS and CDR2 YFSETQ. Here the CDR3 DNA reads TGCGCCAGCAGCCTAGGAGGGGGAGTAACAGCGAATGAAAAACTGTTTTTT. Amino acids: CASSLGGGVTANEKLFF. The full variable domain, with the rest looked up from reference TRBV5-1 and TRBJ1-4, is KAGVTQTPRYLIKTRGQQVTLSCSPISGHRSVSWYQQTPGQGLQFLFEYFSETQRNKGNFPGRFSGRQFSNSRSEMNVSTLELGDSALYLCASSLGGGVTANEKLFFGSGTQLSVL.

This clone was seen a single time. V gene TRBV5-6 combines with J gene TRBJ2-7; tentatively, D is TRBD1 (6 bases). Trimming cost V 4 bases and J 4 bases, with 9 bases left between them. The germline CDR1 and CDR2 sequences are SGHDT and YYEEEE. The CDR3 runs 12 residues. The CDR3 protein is CASSGDRYEQYF. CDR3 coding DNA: TGTGCCAGCAGCGGTGACAGGTACGAGCAGTACTTC.

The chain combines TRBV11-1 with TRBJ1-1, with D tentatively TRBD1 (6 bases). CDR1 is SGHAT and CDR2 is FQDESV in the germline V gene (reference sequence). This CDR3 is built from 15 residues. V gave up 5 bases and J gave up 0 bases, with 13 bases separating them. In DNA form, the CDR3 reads TGTGCCAGCAGCCACGGGGGCGGGGTGAACACTGAAGCTTTCTTT. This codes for CASSHGGGVNTEAFF.

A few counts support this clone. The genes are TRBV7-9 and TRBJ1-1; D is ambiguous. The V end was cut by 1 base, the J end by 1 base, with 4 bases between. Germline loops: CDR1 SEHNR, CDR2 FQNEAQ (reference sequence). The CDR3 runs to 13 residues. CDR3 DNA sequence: TGTGCCAGCAGCTTAGGACAGAACACTGAAGCTTTCTTT. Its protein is CASSLGQNTEAFF.

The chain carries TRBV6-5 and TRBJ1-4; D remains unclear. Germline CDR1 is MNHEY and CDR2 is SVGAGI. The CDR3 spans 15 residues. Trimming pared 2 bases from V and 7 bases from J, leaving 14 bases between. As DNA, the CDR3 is TGTGCCAGCAGTTACAGCGCCGGGAGCTCTGAAAAACTGTTTTTT. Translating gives CASSYSAGSSEKLFF.

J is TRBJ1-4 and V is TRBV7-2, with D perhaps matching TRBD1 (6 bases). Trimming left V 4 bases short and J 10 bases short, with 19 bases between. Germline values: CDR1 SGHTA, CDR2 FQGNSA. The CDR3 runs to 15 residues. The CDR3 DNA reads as TGTGCCAGCAGCTCCCCCCGGCCCGTAGGGGGAAAACTGTTTTTT. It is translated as CASSSPRPVGGKLFF.

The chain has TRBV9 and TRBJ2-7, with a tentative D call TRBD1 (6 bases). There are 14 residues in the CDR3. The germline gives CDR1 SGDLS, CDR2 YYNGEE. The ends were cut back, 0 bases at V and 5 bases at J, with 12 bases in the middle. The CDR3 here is CASSVGGRDNEQYF. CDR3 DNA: TGTGCCAGCAGCGTAGGAGGCAGGGACAACGAGCAGTACTTC.

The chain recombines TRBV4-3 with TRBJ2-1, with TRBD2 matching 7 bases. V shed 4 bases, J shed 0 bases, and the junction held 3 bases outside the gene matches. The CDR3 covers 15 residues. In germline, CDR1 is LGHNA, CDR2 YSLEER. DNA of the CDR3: TGCGCCAGCAGCCTACAGCGGGGCTCCTACAATGAGCAGTTCTTC. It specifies CASSLQRGSYNEQFF.

The CDR3 region has the DNA TGTGCCAGCAGCCCCGGACAGGGAAGAAACACTGAAGCTTTCTTT. Amino acid sequence: CASSPGQGRNTEAFF. The chain couples TRBV11-3 to TRBJ1-1, with 8 bases matching TRBD1. Unmatched junction bases numbered 7, after V lost 5 bases and J lost 2 bases. Germline-derived CDR1 and CDR2 are SGHNT and YENEEA. The CDR3 runs 15 residues. The variable domain in full, with the rest retrieved from reference TRBV11-3 and TRBJ1-1, is EAGVVQSPRYKIIEKKQPVAFWCNPISGHNTLYWYLQNLGQGPELLIRYENEEAVDDSQLPKDRFSAERLKGVDSTLKIQPAELGDSAVYLCASSPGQGRNTEAFFGQGTRLTVV.

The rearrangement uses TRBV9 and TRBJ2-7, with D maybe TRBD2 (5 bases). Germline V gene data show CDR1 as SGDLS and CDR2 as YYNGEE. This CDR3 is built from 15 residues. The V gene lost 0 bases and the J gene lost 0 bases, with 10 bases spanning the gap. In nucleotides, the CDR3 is TGTGCCAGCAGCGTAGCGGCAAGCGGCTCCTACGAGCAGTACTTC. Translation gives CASSVAASGSYEQYF. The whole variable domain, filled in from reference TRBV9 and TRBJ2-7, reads DSGVTQTPKHLITATGQRVTLRCSPRSGDLSVYWYQQSLDQGLQFLIQYYNGEERAKGNILERFSAQQFPDLHSELNLSSLELGDSALYFCASSVAASGSYEQYFGPGTRLTVT.

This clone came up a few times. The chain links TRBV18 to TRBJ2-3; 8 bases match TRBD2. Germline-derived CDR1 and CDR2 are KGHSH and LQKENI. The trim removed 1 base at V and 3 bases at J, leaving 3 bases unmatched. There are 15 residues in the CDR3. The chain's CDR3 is CASSPLAGPTDTQYF. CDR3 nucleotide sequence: TGTGCCAGCTCACCACTAGCGGGGCCAACAGATACGCAGTATTTT.

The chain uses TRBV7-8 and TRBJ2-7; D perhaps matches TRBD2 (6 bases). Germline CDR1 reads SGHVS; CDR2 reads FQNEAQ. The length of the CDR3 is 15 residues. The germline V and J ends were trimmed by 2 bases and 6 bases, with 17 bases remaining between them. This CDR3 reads CASSLITGPGGEQYF. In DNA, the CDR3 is TGTGCCAGCAGCTTAATTACGGGGCCCGGGGGCGAGCAGTACTTC.

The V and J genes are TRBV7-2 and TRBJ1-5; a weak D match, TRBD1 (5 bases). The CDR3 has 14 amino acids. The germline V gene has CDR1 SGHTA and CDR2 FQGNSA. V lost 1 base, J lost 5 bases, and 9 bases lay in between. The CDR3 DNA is TGTGCCAGCAGCTTAGTCAGGGCATATCAGCCCCAGCATTTT. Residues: CASSLVRAYQPQHF.

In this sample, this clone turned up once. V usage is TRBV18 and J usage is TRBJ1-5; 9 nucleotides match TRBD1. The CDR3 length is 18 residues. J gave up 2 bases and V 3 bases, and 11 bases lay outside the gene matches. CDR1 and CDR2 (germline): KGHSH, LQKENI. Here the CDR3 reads CASSPPFTGQGRNQPQHF. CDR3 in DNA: TGTGCCAGCTCACCGCCATTTACAGGACAGGGGCGCAATCAGCCCCAGCATTTT.

The CDR3 DNA follows: TGCGCCAGCAGGGGGGAAAGGACCCTCCACTTT. This gives the protein CASRGERTLHF. The V and J genes are TRBV10-2 and TRBJ1-6; possible D gene TRBD1, 5 bases. The germline V and J ends were trimmed by 6 bases and 14 bases, with 11 bases remaining between them. The CDR3 extends over 11 amino acids. Germline lookup yields CDR1 WSHSY and CDR2 SAAADI.

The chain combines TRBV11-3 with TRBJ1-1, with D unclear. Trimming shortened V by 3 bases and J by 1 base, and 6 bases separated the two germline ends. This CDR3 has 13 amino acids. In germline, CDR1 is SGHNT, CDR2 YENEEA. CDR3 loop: CASSLQQNTEAFF. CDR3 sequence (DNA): TGTGCCAGCAGCTTGCAGCAGAACACTGAAGCTTTCTTT.

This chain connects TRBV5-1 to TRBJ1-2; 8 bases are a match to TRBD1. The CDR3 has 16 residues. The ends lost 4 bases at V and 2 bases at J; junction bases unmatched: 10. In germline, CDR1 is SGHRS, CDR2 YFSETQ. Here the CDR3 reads CASSQTGTGGNYGYTF. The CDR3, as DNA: TGCGCCAGCAGCCAAACCGGGACAGGAGGCAACTATGGCTACACCTTC.

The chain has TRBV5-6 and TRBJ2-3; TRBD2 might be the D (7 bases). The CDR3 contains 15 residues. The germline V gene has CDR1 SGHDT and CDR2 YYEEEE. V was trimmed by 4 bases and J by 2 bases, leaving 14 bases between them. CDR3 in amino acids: CASSRSGGHTDTQYF. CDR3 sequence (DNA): TGTGCCAGCAGCCGGTCCGGGGGGCACACAGATACGCAGTATTTT.

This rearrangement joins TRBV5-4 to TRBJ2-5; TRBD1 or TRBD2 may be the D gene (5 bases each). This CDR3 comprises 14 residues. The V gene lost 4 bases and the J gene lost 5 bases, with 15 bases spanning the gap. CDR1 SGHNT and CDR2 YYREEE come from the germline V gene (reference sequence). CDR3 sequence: CASSPSGGRETQYF. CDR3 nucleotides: TGTGCCAGCAGCCCTTCTGGGGGTCGGGAGACCCAGTACTTC.

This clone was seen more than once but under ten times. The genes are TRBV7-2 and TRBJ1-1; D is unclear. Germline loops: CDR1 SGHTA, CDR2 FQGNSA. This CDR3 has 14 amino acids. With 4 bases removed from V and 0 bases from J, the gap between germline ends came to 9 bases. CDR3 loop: CASSWRIMNTEAFF. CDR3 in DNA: TGTGCCAGCAGCTGGAGGATTATGAACACTGAAGCTTTCTTT.